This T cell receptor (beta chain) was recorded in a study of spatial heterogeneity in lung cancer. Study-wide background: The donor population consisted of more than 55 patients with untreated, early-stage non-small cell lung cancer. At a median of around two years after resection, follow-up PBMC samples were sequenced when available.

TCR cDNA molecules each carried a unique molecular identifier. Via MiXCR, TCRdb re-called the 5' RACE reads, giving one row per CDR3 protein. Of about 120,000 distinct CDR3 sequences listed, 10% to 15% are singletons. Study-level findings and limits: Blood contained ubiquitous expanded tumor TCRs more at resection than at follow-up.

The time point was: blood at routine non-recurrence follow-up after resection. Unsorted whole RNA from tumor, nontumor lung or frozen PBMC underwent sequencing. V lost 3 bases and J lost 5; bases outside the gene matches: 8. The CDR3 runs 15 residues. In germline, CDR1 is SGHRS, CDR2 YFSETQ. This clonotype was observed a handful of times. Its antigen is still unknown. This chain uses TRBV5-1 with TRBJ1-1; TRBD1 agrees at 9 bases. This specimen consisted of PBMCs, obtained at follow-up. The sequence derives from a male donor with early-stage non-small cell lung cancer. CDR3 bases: TGCGCCAGCAGCTGGGGACAGGGTTGGGAGACTGAAGCTTTCTTT. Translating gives CASSWGQGWETEAFF.